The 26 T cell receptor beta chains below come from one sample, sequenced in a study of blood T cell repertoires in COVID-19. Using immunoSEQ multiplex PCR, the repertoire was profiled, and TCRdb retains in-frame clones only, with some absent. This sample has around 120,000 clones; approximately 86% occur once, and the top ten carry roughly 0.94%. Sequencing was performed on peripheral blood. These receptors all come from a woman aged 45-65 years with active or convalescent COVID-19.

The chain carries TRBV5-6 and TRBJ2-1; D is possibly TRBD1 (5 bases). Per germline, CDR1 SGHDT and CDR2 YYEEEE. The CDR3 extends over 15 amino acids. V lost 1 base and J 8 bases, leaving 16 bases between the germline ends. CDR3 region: CASSLWQGNAYEQFF. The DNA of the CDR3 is TGTGCCAGCAGCTTGTGGCAGGGCAATGCGTATGAGCAGTTCTTC.

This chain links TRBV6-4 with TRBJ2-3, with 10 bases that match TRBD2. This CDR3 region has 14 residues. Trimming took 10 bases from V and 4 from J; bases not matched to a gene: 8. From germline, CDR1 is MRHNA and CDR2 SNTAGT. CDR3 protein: CANPGGTSADTQYF. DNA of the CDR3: TGTGCCAACCCTGGGGGGACTAGCGCAGATACGCAGTATTTT.

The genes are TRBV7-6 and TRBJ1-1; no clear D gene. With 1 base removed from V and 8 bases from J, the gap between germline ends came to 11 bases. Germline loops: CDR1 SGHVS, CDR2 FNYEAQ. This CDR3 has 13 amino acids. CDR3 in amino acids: CASSLDPGGEAFF. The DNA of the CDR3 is TGTGCCAGCAGCTTAGACCCAGGAGGCGAAGCTTTCTTT.

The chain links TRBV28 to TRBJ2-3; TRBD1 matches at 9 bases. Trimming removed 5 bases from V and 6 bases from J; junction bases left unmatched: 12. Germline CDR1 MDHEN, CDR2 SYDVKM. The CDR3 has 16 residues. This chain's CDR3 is CASSPWGQGHTDTQYF. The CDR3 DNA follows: TGTGCCAGCAGTCCTTGGGGACAGGGCCATACGGATACGCAGTATTTT.

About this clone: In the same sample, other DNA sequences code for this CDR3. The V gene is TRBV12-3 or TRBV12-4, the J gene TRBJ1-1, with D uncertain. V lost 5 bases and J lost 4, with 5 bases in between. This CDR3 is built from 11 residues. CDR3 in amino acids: CASSRGTEAFF. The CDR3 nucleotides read TGTGCCAGCAGTCGGGGCACTGAAGCTTTCTTT.

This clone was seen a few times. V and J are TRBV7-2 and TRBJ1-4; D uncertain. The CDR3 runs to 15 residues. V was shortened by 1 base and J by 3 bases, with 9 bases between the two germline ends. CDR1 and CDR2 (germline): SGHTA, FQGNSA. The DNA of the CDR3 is TGTGCCAGCAGCTTAGATGGCCAGGCTAATGAAAAACTGTTTTTT. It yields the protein CASSLDGQANEKLFF.

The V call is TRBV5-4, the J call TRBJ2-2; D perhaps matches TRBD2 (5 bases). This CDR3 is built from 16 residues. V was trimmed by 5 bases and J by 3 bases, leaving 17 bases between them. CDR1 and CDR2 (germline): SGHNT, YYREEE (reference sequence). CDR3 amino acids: CASSTSLALDTGELFF. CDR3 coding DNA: TGTGCCAGCAGTACATCTCTAGCACTAGACACCGGGGAGCTGTTTTTT.

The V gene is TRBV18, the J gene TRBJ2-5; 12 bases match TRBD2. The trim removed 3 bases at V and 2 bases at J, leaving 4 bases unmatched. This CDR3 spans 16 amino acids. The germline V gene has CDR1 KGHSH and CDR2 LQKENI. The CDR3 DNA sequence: TGTGCCAGCTCACCTGCGACTAGCGGGGGACAAGAGACCCAGTACTTC. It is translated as CASSPATSGGQETQYF.

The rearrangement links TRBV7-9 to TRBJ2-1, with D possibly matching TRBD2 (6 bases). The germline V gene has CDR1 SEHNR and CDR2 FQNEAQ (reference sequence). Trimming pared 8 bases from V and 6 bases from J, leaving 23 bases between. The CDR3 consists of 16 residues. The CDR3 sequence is CASSHQMAGILNEQFF. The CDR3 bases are TGTGCCAGCTCCCACCAAATGGCGGGAATCCTCAATGAGCAGTTCTTC. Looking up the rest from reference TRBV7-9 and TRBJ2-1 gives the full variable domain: DTGVSQNPRHKITKRGQNVTFRCDPISEHNRLYWYRQTLGQGPEFLTYFQNEAQLEKSRLLSDRFSAERPKGSFSTLEIQRTEQGDSAMYLCASSHQMAGILNEQFFGPGTRLTVL.

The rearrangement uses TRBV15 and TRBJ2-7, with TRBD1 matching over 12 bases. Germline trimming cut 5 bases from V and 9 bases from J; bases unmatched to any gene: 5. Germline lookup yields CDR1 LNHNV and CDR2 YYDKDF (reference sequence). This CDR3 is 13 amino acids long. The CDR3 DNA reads TGTGCCACCAGCGGGGGGACAGGGGGCGGGCAGTACTTC. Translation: CATSGGTGGGQYF.

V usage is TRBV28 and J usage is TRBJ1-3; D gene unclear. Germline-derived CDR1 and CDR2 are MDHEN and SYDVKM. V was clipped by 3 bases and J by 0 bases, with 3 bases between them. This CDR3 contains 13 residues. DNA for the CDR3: TGTGCCAGCAGTTTTAACTCTGGAAACACCATATATTTT. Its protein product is CASSFNSGNTIYF.

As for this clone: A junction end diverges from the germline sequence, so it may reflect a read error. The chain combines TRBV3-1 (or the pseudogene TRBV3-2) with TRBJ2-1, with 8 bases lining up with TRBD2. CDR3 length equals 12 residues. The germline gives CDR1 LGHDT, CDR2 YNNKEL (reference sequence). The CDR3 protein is CASSQGGLEPFF. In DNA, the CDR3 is TGTGCCAGCAGCCAAGGGGGACTAGAGCCGTTCTTC.

The CDR3 region is CASSMGLEGNEQFF. The CDR3 DNA is TGTGCCAGTAGTATGGGACTAGAGGGCAATGAGCAGTTCTTC. The chain has TRBV19 and TRBJ2-1; 8 positions agree with TRBD2. Germline-derived CDR1 and CDR2 are LNHDA and SQIVND (reference sequence). This CDR3 is built from 14 residues. V lost 3 bases and J lost 6; bases outside the gene matches: 4.

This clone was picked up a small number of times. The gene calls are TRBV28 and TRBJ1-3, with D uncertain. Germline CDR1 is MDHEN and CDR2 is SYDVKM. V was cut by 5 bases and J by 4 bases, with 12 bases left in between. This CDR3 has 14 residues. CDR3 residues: CASSITAAGNTIYF. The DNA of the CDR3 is TGTGCCAGCAGTATCACAGCCGCCGGAAACACCATATATTTT.

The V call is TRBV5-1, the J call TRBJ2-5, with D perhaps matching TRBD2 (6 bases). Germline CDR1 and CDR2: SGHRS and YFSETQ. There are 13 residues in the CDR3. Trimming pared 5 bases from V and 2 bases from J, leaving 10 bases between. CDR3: CASRRSGQETQYF. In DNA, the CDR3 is TGCGCCAGCAGAAGGAGCGGGCAAGAGACCCAGTACTTC.

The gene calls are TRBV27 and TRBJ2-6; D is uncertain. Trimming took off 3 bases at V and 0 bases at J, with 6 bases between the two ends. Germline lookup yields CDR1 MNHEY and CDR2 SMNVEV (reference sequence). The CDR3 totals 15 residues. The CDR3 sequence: CASSFVNSGANVLTF. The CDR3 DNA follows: TGTGCCAGCAGTTTCGTAAACTCTGGGGCCAACGTCCTGACTTTC.

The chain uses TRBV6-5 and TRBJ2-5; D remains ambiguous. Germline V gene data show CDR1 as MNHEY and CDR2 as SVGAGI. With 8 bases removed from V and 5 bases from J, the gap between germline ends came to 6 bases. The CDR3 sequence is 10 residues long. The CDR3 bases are TGTGCCAGCTTTCTCGAGACCCAGTACTTC. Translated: CASFLETQYF.

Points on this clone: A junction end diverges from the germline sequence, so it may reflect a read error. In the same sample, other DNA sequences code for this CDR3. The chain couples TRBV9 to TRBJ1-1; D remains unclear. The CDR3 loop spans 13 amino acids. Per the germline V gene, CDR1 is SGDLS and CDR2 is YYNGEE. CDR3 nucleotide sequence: TGTGCCAGTAGCGTAGGAGGGTACACTGAAGCTTTCTTT. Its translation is CASSVGGYTEAFF. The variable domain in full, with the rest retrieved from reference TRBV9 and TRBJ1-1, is DSGVTQTPKHLITATGQRVTLRCSPRSGDLSVYWYQQSLDQGLQFLIQYYNGEERAKGNILERFSAQQFPDLHSELNLSSLELGDSALYFCASSVGGYTEAFFGQGTRLTVV.

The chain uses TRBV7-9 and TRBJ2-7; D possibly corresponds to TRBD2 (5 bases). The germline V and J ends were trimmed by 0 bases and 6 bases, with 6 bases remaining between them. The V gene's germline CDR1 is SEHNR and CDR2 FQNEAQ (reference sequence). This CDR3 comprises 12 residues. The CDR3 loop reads CASSLARGEQYF. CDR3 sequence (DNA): TGTGCCAGCAGCTTAGCCCGGGGCGAGCAGTACTTC.

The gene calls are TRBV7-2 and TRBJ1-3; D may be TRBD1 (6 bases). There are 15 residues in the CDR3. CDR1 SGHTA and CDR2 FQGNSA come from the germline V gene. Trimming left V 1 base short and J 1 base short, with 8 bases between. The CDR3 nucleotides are TGTGCCAGCAGCTTAGAAGGGACATCTGGAAACACCATATATTTT. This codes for CASSLEGTSGNTIYF.

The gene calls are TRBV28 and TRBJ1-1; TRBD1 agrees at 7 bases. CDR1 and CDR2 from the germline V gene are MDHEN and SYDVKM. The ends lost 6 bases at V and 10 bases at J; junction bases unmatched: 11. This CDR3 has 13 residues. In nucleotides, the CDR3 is TGTGCCAGCAGCCCGGGACAGCGATCGGGAGCTTTCTTT. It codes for CASSPGQRSGAFF.

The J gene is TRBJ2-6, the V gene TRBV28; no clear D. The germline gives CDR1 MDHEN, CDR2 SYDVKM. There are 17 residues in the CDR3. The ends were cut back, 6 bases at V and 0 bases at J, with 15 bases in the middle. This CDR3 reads CASRQTFSYSGANVLTF. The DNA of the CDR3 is TGTGCCAGCAGGCAGACTTTCTCCTACTCTGGGGCCAACGTCCTGACTTTC.

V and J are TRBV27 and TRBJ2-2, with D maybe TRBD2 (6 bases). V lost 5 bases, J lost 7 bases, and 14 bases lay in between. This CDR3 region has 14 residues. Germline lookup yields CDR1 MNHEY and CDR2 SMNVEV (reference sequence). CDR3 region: CASSALGGNGELFF. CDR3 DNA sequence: TGTGCCAGCAGTGCCCTTGGGGGGAACGGGGAGCTGTTTTTT.

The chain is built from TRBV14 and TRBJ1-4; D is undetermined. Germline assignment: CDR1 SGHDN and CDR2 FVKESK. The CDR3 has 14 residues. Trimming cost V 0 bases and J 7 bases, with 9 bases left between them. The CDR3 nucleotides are TGTGCCAGCAGCCAAGAGTTGTCGGGTGAAAAACTGTTTTTT. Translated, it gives CASSQELSGEKLFF.

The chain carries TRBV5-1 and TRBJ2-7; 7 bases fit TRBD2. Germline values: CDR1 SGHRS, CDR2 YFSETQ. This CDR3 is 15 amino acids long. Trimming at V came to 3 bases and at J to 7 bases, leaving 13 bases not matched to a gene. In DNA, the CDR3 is TGCGCCAGCAGCTCTTCTAGCGGCCTGGAGGGAGAGCAGTACTTC. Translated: CASSSSSGLEGEQYF.

CDR3 sequence: CASTPGGLGIHEQFF. Written as DNA, the CDR3 is TGTGCCAGCACCCCGGGGGGACTAGGTATCCATGAGCAGTTCTTC. V and J are TRBV6-2 or TRBV6-3 and TRBJ2-1; 8 bases agree with TRBD2. The length of the CDR3 is 15 residues. Germline V gene data show CDR1 as MNHEY and CDR2 as SVGEGT. Trimming took 7 bases from V and 8 from J; bases not matched to a gene: 13.